The source of this TCR beta chain is a study of regulatory T cells in long-lasting Graves disease. Study-wide context: Persistent Graves' disease meant over 5 years of antithyroid drugs with positive TSH receptor antibodies. Points from the study as a whole: Small numbers of samples may have cut accuracy.

In its sample, this clonotype was seen many times. Its target is unknown. Germline CDR1 and CDR2: SNHLY and FYNNEI. Trimming removed 6 bases at V and 2 bases at J, with 13 bases between. This CDR3 is 15 amino acids long. Investigators prepared the TCR beta libraries by applying iRepertoire HTBI primers and Arm-PCR of CDR3 regions. MiXCR, run by TCRdb on the multiplex PCR reads, gives a single entry per CDR3 protein. The table shows some 370,000 distinct CDR3 sequences, with around 21% occurring only once. Time point in this sample: persistent/refractory GD, antithyroid drugs over 5 years with positive TRAb. After RNA was extracted from PBMCs, the TCR library was made from it.

The gene calls are TRBV2 and TRBJ2-2, with D uncertain. The clonotype was recovered from a female donor with Graves disease. Source: peripheral blood mononuclear cells (PBMCs), taken when the disease was refractory, from a patient treated with antithyroid drugs. CDR3 loop: CASRKQSVNTGELFF. As DNA, the CDR3 is TGTGCCAGCAGGAAGCAGTCAGTCAACACCGGGGAGCTGTTTTTT.